This is a list of T cell receptor beta chains from one sample in a study of T cell responses to AZD1222 COVID-19 vaccine. Using immunoSEQ multiplex PCR, the repertoire was profiled, and TCRdb retains in-frame clones only, with some absent. Altogether roughly 99,000 clones are present, 92% being singletons, with the ten largest covering under 10%. This specimen consisted of peripheral blood, obtained 28 days after the second AZD1222 dose. These TCRs come from an adult who received the AZD1222 COVID-19 vaccine. The CDR3 runs from the conserved cysteine through the conserved F or W. The D gene is left open where the match is weak. For some rows the clone size is stated as once, few or many, or as a class when expanded; others skip it.

j_call | v_call | d_call | clone_size | cdr3_nt | cdr3_aa
TRBJ1-5 | TRBV10-3 | NA | few | TGTGCCATCAGTGATTCTCGGTTAGGGAGCAATCAGCCCCAGCATTTT | CAISDSRLGSNQPQHF
TRBJ1-2 | TRBV27 | NA | NA | TGTGCCAGCCCCCGGGTCCGTACGGGAAAAAACTATGGCTACACCTTC | CASPRVRTGKNYGYTF
TRBJ2-1 | TRBV5-1 | NA | NA | TGCGCCAGCAGCCACAGGGGTACCGGGGGATACAATGAGCAGTTCTTC | CASSHRGTGGYNEQFF
TRBJ1-6 | TRBV19 | NA | once | TGTGCCAGTAGTATCGCAGGACAACTTAATTCACCCCTCCACTTT | CASSIAGQLNSPLHF
TRBJ1-6 | TRBV7-9 | NA | once | TGTGCCAGCAGCACCGGGCCGGAGGCTAATTCACCCCTCCACTTT | CASSTGPEANSPLHF
TRBJ1-4 | TRBV4-2 | TRBD1 | NA | TGTGCCAGCAGCCTACTAACAGGGGACGAAAAACTGTTTTTT | CASSLLTGDEKLFF
TRBJ2-5 | TRBV5-6 | NA | NA | TGTGCCAGCAGTACCCAAGAGACCCAGTACTTC | CASSTQETQYF
TRBJ2-3 | TRBV11-2 | NA | NA | TGTGCCAGCAGCTTAGAAGGGGGTAGCGAGGCAGATACGCAGTATTTT | CASSLEGGSEADTQYF
TRBJ1-5 | TRBV15 | NA | NA | TGTGCCACCAGCAGAGATCCAGGACTCAATCAGCCCCAGCATTTT | CATSRDPGLNQPQHF
TRBJ2-1 | TRBV13 | TRBD2 | NA | TGTGCCAGCAGCCGGGGGGTTGGCGGTACTTACAATGAGCAGTTCTTC | CASSRGVGGTYNEQFF
TRBJ1-5 | TRBV7-9 | NA | NA | TGTGCCAGCAGCTTAAGCCAGAGAGGTCAGCCCCAGCATTTT | CASSLSQRGQPQHF
TRBJ1-4 | TRBV29-1 | TRBD1 | NA | TGCAGCGTTTCCGGGACAGGGGTTGCAACTAATGAAAAACTGTTTTTT | CSVSGTGVATNEKLFF
TRBJ1-5 | TRBV19 | NA | NA | TGTGCCAGTAGTATCAACCAGGTACGCAATCAGCCCCAGCATTTT | CASSINQVRNQPQHF
TRBJ1-1 | TRBV15 | NA | NA | TGTGCCACCAGCAGAGGCGCTTCCGAAACGCAGAGGGCTTTCTTT | CATSRGASETQRAFF
TRBJ1-1 | TRBV10-3 | NA | NA | TGTGCCATCAGTGAGGGGGTTAACACTGAAGCTTTCTTT | CAISEGVNTEAFF
TRBJ2-5 | TRBV5-6 | TRBD2 | NA | TGTGCCAGTACAACCCAACTAGCGGGTAAAGAGACCCAGTACTTC | CASTTQLAGKETQYF